The next 14 T cell receptor beta chains were all read from a single sample in a study of cytomegalovirus exposure and HLA in healthy donors. Use of 60 Vbeta and 13 Jbeta primers characterized the PCR. The method was immunoSEQ multiplex PCR; TCRdb's version includes in-frame clones alone and lacks a portion of them. The data hold under 150,000 clones, with around four fifths observed a single time. Sequencing input: PBMCs. The origin of the receptors is a human donor in good health.

The rearrangement uses TRBV5-1 and TRBJ2-3; TRBD2 aligns across 8 bases. Trimming took 4 bases from V and 4 from J; bases not matched to a gene: 8. There are 15 residues in the CDR3. Germline values: CDR1 SGHRS, CDR2 YFSETQ. The CDR3 nucleotides read TGCGCCAGCAGCCCTCAACTAGCGGCCCCAGATACGCAGTATTTT. This gives the protein CASSPQLAAPDTQYF.

The gene calls are TRBV6-5 and TRBJ2-1, with a weak D call TRBD2 (6 bases). The CDR3 has 15 amino acids. Looked up from germline, CDR1 is MNHEY and CDR2 is SVGAGI. V lost 5 bases to trimming and J lost 8 bases, with 19 bases between them. CDR3 loop: CASSPYAGLADEQFF. DNA for the CDR3: TGTGCCAGCAGTCCCTATGCGGGGTTAGCGGATGAGCAGTTCTTC.

The chain uses TRBV7-2 and TRBJ2-4; D is ambiguous. Trimming took 1 base from V and 5 from J, leaving 12 bases between them. Germline V CDR1 and CDR2: SGHTA, FQGNSA. The CDR3 consists of 15 residues. CDR3 protein: CASSLDSVPQNIQYF. The DNA of the CDR3 is TGTGCCAGCAGCTTAGACTCTGTCCCCCAAAACATTCAGTACTTC.

The gene calls are TRBV21-1 and TRBJ1-4; TRBD1 was called by the table and not checked on the DNA. TRBV21-1 is termed a pseudogene. This CDR3 contains 14 residues. CDR3 DNA: TGTGCCAGCAGCAGGGGGACAGGGGGCGAAAAACTGTTTTTT. Translation: CASSRGTGGEKLFF.

This clone was counted a few times. The rearrangement links TRBV19 to TRBJ2-3, with TRBD2 matching over 8 bases. Trimming removed 5 bases from V and 5 bases from J; junction bases left unmatched: 15. The CDR3 sequence is 17 residues long. CDR1 and CDR2 from the germline V gene are LNHDA and SQIVND (reference sequence). CDR3 in DNA: TGTGCCAGTAGTCTGTCCAGGGCGGGGGGCACTGGAGATACGCAGTATTTT. This sequence encodes CASSLSRAGGTGDTQYF.

A few counts support this clone. This chain connects TRBV18 to TRBJ1-1; D is uncertain. Germline V CDR1 and CDR2: KGHSH, LQKENI. The CDR3 covers 14 residues. V shed 4 bases and J shed 1 base, with 10 bases lying between them. The CDR3: CASSRGLGNTEAFF. CDR3 in DNA: TGTGCCAGCTCACGAGGCCTAGGGAACACTGAAGCTTTCTTT.

The chain has TRBV7-2 and TRBJ2-2; 14 nucleotides match TRBD2. The CDR3 totals 16 residues. Germline V gene sequence: CDR1 SGHTA, CDR2 FQGNSA. Trimming took 6 bases from V and 5 from J; bases not matched to a gene: 5. The CDR3 sequence: CASRRLAGGSTGELFF. CDR3 in DNA: TGTGCCAGCAGGAGACTAGCGGGGGGGAGTACCGGGGAGCTGTTTTTT.

This chain links TRBV29-1 with TRBJ2-7, with TRBD2 matching over 7 bases. The CDR3 totals 16 residues. Germline V lookup: CDR1 SQVTM, CDR2 ANQGSEA. V shed 1 base and J 3 bases; nucleotides not matched to a gene: 12. The CDR3 sequence: CSVEAGTPREGYEQYF. CDR3 nucleotides: TGCAGCGTTGAAGCCGGGACTCCTAGGGAGGGCTACGAGCAGTACTTC.

This clone has more than one count but fewer than ten. The chain joins TRBV6-5 to TRBJ1-2; weak D call: TRBD1 (5 bases). Germline V lookup: CDR1 MNHEY, CDR2 SVGAGI. The CDR3 totals 15 residues. The V and J ends lost 7 bases and 1 base respectively, with 16 bases between them. The CDR3 coding sequence is TGTGCCAGCACCCAGAATGAAGGGGTTAACTATGGCTACACCTTC. Amino acid sequence: CASTQNEGVNYGYTF.

The chain has TRBV2 and TRBJ2-7; 9 bases fit TRBD1. Trimming took 4 bases from V and 3 from J; bases not matched to a gene: 7. Germline CDR1 and CDR2: SNHLY and FYNNEI. The CDR3 has 15 amino acids. The CDR3 DNA sequence: TGTGCCAGCAGTGTAGAAGGACAGGGGTTCTACGAGCAGTACTTC. Translated, it gives CASSVEGQGFYEQYF.

J is TRBJ2-3 and V is TRBV10-1; 13 nucleotides match TRBD2. V was clipped by 3 bases and J by 2 bases; unmatched bases: 8. Germline loops: CDR1 WNHNN, CDR2 SYGVQD (reference sequence). This CDR3 is 18 amino acids long. The chain's CDR3 is CASSEWTSGGRNTDTQYF. The CDR3 bases are TGCGCCAGCAGTGAATGGACTAGCGGGGGTCGGAACACAGATACGCAGTATTTT.

V is TRBV7-3 and J is TRBJ2-1; 8 bases agree with TRBD2. V trimming: 1 base; J trimming: 6 bases; junction bases outside the gene matches: 5. This CDR3 comprises 15 residues. The germline gives CDR1 SGHTA, CDR2 FQGTGA. CDR3 amino acids: CASSLNGGAFNEQFF. The CDR3 coding sequence is TGTGCCAGCAGCTTAAACGGGGGGGCTTTCAATGAGCAGTTCTTC.

This clone is a singleton in its sample. The gene calls are TRBV6-1 and TRBJ2-3; no firm D call. The CDR3 consists of 13 residues. V dropped 5 bases and J dropped 4 bases, with 10 bases sitting between them. From germline, CDR1 is MNHNS and CDR2 SASEGT. CDR3 nucleotides: TGTGCCAGCAGTCCGCCCCTAGCAGATACGCAGTATTTT. Its protein is CASSPPLADTQYF.

The chain joins TRBV7-9 to TRBJ1-6; D not resolved. Trimming took off 2 bases at V and 4 bases at J, with 6 bases between the two ends. The CDR3 length is 14 residues. Germline CDR1 SEHNR, CDR2 FQNEAQ (reference sequence). CDR3 protein: CASSLSYYNSPLHF. The DNA for the CDR3 is TGTGCCAGCAGCTTATCGTATTATAATTCACCCCTCCACTTT.